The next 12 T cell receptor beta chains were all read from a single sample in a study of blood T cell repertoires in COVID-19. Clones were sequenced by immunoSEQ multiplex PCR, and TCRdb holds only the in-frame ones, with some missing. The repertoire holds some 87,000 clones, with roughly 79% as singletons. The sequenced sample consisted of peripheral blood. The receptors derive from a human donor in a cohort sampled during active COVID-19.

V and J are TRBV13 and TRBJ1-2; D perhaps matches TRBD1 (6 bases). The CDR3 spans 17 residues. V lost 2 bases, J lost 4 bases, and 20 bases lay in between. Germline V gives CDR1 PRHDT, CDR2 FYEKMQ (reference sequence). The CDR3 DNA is TGTGCCAGCAGCTTAAAGGATGTGGCGGCAGGGGTCTATGGCTACACCTTC. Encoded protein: CASSLKDVAAGVYGYTF.

CDR3: CASSLGHLLYNEQFF. DNA for the CDR3: TGTGCCAGCAGCCTGGGACACCTCTTATACAATGAGCAGTTCTTC. The gene calls are TRBV5-8 and TRBJ2-1, with D possibly TRBD1 on 6 matching bases. Germline CDR1 is SGHTS and CDR2 is YDEGEE. The CDR3 runs 15 residues. V lost 4 bases, J lost 4 bases, and 15 bases lay in between.

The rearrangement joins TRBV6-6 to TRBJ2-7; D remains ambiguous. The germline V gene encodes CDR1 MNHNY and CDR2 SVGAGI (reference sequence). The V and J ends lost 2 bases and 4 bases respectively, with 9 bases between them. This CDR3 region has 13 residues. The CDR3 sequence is CASSYDGPYEQYV. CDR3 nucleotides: TGTGCCAGCAGTTACGATGGCCCTTACGAGCAGTACGTC.

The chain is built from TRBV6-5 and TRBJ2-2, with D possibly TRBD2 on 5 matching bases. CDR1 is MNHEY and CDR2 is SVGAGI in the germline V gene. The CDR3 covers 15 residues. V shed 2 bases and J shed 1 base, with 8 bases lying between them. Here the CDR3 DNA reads TGTGCCAGCAGTTACGAACGGGGGAACACCGGGGAGCTGTTTTTT. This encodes CASSYERGNTGELFF.

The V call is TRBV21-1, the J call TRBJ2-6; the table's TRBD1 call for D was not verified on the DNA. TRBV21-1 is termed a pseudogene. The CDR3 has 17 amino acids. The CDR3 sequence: CASSARWRGPGANVLTF. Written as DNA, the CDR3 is TGTGCCAGCAGCGCCCGGTGGAGGGGGCCTGGGGCCAACGTCCTGACTTTC.

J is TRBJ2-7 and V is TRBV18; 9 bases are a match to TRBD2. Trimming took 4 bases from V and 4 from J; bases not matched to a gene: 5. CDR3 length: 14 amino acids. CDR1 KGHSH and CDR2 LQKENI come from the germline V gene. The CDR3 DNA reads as TGTGCCAGCTCACAGGAGCGGGGGGATTACGAGCAGTACGTC. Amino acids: CASSQERGDYEQYV.

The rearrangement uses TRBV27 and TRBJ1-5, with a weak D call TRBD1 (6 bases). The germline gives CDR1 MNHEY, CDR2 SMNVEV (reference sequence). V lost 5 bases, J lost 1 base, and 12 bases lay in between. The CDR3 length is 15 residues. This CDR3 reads CASSIFQGSNQPQHF. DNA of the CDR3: TGTGCCAGCAGTATATTTCAGGGGAGCAATCAGCCCCAGCATTTT.

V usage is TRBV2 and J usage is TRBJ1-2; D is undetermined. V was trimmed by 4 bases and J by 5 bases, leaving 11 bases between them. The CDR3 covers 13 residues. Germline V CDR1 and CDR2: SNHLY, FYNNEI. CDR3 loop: CASSVLAAYGYTF. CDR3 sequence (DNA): TGTGCCAGCAGTGTATTGGCCGCTTATGGCTACACCTTC.

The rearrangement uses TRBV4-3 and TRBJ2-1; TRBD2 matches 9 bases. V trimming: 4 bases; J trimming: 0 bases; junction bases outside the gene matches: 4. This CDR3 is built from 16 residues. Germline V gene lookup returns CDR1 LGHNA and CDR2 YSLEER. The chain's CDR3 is CASSPDSGSSYNEQFF. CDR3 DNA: TGCGCCAGCAGCCCCGATAGCGGGAGCTCCTACAATGAGCAGTTCTTC.

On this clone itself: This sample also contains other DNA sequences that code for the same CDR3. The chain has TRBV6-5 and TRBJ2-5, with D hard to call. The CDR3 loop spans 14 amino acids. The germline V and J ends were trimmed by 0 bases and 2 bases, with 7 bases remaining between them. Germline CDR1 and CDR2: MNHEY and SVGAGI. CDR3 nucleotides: TGTGCCAGCAGTTACTCGAGGCAGCAAGAGACCCAGTACTTC. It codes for CASSYSRQQETQYF.

CDR3 protein: CASSQDSQETQYF. The CDR3 nucleotides are TGTGCCAGCAGCCAAGACAGCCAAGAGACCCAGTACTTC. The rearrangement links TRBV4-2 to TRBJ2-5; no firm D call. Between the trimmed V and J ends, which lost 0 bases and 1 base, there was a span of 3 bases. Germline CDR1 reads LGHNA; CDR2 reads YNFKEQ. The CDR3 is 13 amino acids.

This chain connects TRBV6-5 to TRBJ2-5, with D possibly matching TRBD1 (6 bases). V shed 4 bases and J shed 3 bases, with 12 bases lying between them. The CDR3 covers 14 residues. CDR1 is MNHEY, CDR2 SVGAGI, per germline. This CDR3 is CASSSDQGKETQYF. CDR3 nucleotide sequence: TGTGCCAGCAGTTCCGATCAGGGGAAAGAGACCCAGTACTTC.